A selection of T cell receptor beta chains follows, all from one sample in a study of blood T cell repertoires in COVID-19. Assay used: immunoSEQ multiplex PCR; TCRdb lists only in-frame clones, some missing. The table lists over 100,000 clones, about 79% of them singletons, with approximately 3.9% in the top ten. Source material: peripheral blood. These receptor sequences come from an elderly woman with acute or convalescent COVID-19. CDR3s leave out the opening cysteine and the closing phenylalanine or tryptophan. Each record gives: J gene, D gene, V gene, CDR3 protein. A D gene is named only where the DNA matches it firmly.

>TRBJ2-7|NA|TRBV6-5
ASRGGNYEQY
>TRBJ2-2|NA|TRBV4-3
ASSQGATSNTGELF
>TRBJ2-4|NA|TRBV19
ASSIDLSPGGQNIQY
>TRBJ1-4|NA|TRBV9
ASSRGNEKLF
>TRBJ2-3|TRBD2|TRBV5-1
ASSKTSGGRTDTQY
>TRBJ1-1|TRBD1|TRBV9
AGSVGSRQGRGTEAF
>TRBJ1-3|NA|TRBV28
ASTLRVKRNTIY
>TRBJ1-1|NA|TRBV6-1
ASSEVGRGSEAF
>TRBJ2-7|TRBD1|TRBV3-1/TRBV3-2
ASTRDSLSEQY
>TRBJ2-5|NA|TRBV4-3
ASSRRLQETQY
>TRBJ1-2|NA|TRBV28
ASSPGGVDYGYT
>TRBJ1-4|NA|TRBV5-4
ASRQGREGKLF
>TRBJ2-5|NA|TRBV7-9
ASSLLSRGPAETQY
>TRBJ1-1|TRBD1|TRBV30
AWSPDRDTEAF
>TRBJ2-7|TRBD2|TRBV20-1
SASPGRADTYEQY
>TRBJ1-2|NA|TRBV15
ATSREYGGAELSYGYT
>TRBJ2-3|TRBD1|TRBV6-1
ASSDDRGLLNTQY
>TRBJ2-5|TRBD1|TRBV7-6
ASSSDRGWQETQY
>TRBJ2-3|NA|TRBV20-1
SARASDTQY
>TRBJ1-1|NA|TRBV7-2
ASSLYNTEAF
>TRBJ2-7|TRBD2|TRBV4-2
ASSPRSSGATYEQY
>TRBJ1-4|NA|TRBV14
ASSHGGALVEKLF
>TRBJ2-5|TRBD2|TRBV24-1
ATSVSGSKETQY
>TRBJ1-1|NA|TRBV7-2
ASSLGFEGTGGTEAF
>TRBJ2-5|NA|TRBV5-1
ASSLAGLQEETQY
>TRBJ2-1|TRBD1|TRBV28
ASRHTGEGEQF
>TRBJ1-2|TRBD1|TRBV28
ASSFSGGYGYT
>TRBJ2-7|NA|TRBV10-1
ASRRKSYEQY
>TRBJ2-7|NA|TRBV5-6
ASSLWGLVYEQY
>TRBJ1-5|NA|TRBV27
ASILRCFRSGQYSNQPQH
>TRBJ1-5|TRBD1|TRBV6-4
ASTSKRDRISNQPQH
>TRBJ2-1|TRBD2|TRBV7-3
ASSWQASGYNEQF
>TRBJ2-7|NA|TRBV7-7
ASSLDGGSEQY
>TRBJ2-1|TRBD1|TRBV7-2
ASSPGTGNYNEQF
>TRBJ1-4|TRBD1|TRBV15
ATSRRQGAGEKLF
>TRBJ2-7|NA|TRBV5-4
ASSLEQGSAPPY
>TRBJ2-1|TRBD1|TRBV7-9
ASSTPGTGIYNEQF
>TRBJ2-6|NA|TRBV5-6
ASSSFAGANVLT
>TRBJ2-7|TRBD1|TRBV28
ASTKPTGGLWEQY
>TRBJ2-7|NA|TRBV7-3
ASSRTSSVEQY
>TRBJ2-1|NA|TRBV4-1
ASSQEVARRARNEQF
>TRBJ2-2|NA|TRBV5-8
ASSAQGSAGQAGELF
>TRBJ2-7|TRBD2|TRBV27
ASSFLAGGRPEQY
>TRBJ1-1|NA|TRBV5-6
ASSLFGVNTEAF
>TRBJ1-2|NA|TRBV6-1
ASNERGRGYT